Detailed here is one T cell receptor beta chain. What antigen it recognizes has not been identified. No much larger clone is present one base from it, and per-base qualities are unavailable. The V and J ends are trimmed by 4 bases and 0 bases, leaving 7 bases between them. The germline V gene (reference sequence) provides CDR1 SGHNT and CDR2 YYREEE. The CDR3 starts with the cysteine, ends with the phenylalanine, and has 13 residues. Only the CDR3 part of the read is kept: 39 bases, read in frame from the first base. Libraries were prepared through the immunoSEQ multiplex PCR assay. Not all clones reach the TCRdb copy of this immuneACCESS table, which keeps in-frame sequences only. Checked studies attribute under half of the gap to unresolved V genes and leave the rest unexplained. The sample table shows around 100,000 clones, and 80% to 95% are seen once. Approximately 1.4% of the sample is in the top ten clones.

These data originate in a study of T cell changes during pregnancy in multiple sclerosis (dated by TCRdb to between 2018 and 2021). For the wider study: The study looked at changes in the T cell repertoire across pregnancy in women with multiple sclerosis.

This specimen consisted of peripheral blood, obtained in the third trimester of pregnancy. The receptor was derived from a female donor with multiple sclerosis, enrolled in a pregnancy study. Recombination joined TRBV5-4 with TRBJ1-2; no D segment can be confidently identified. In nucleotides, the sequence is TGTGCCAGCAGCCCAAACACTAACTATGGCTACACCTTC. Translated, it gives CASSPNTNYGYTF. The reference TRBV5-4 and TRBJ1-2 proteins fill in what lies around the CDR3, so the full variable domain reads ETGVTQSPTHLIKTRGQQVTLRCSSQSGHNTVSWYQQALGQGPQFIFQYYREEENGRGNFPPRFSGLQFPNYSSELNVNALELDDSALYLCASSPNTNYGYTFGSGTRLTVV.